This T cell receptor beta chain was retrieved from a study of metastatic and nonmetastatic thyroid tumors. Study-wide background: Repertoire data that came from the blood and tumor or nodule tissue of malignant and benign thyroid patients were compared.

A note on this clone: Its target is unknown.

TCRdb ran MiXCR on the PCR reads. The data show 20,000 to 25,000 clones, about a quarter seen once. The germline V gene encodes CDR1 SGHKS and CDR2 YYEKEE (reference sequence). The CDR3 loop spans 14 amino acids. The V gene lost 3 bases and the J gene lost 6 bases, with 13 bases spanning the gap. General study results and limits: Benign nodules were reported to have significantly lower TCR beta diversity than malignant thyroid tumors, in blood and tumor.

Every patient was untreated before thyroid surgery. V and J are TRBV5-5 and TRBJ2-1; D might be TRBD2 (6 bases). The specimen was tumor tissue. This receptor was obtained from a female donor with papillary thyroid cancer or a benign thyroid nodule (not recorded which). Some clones in this sample may be carry-over from other donors' samples. CDR3 sequence: CASSWGTWGNEQFF. CDR3 sequence (DNA): TGTGCCAGCAGCTGGGGGACTTGGGGCAATGAGCAGTTCTTC.